This T cell receptor beta chain is from a study of blood T cell repertoires in COVID-19. V was pared by 2 bases and J by 4 bases, with 5 bases between. Germline CDR1 is MNHEY and CDR2 is SMNVEV (reference sequence). This CDR3 region has 12 residues. This clone was counted between two and nine times. Clones were read by immunoSEQ multiplex PCR, and TCRdb kept only the in-frame ones, dropping some. The sample records hundreds of thousands of clones, approximately 86% being singletons. J is TRBJ1-2 and V is TRBV27; D is perhaps TRBD1 (5 bases). The sequencing input was PBMCs or T cells enriched from blood (not recorded which). This receptor was obtained from a woman between 25 and 40 years old who had been exposed to COVID-19. The CDR3 spells CASSLQGYGYTF. The CDR3 DNA sequence: TGTGCCAGCAGTTTACAGGGCTATGGCTACACCTTC.